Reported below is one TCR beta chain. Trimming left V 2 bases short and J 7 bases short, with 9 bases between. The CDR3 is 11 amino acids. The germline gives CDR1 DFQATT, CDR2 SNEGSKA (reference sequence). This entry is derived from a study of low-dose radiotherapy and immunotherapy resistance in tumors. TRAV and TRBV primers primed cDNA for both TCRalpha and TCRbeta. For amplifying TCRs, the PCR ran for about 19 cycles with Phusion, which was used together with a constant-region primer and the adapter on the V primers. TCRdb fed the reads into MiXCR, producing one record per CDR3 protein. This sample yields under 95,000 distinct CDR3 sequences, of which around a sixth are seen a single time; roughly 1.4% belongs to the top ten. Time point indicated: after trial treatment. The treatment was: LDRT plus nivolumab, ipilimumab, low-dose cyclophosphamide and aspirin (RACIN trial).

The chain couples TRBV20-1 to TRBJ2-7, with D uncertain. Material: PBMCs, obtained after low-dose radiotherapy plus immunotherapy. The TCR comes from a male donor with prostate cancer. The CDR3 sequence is CSARLGGEQYF. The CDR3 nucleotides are TGCAGTGCTAGACTCGGCGGTGAGCAGTACTTC.